The source of this T cell receptor (beta chain) is a study of blood T cell repertoires in COVID-19. V lost 8 bases, J lost 8 bases, and 21 bases lay in between. CDR3 length equals 13 residues. The germline V gene encodes CDR1 GTSNPN and CDR2 SVGIG (reference sequence). This clone was seen just once. Here immunoSEQ multiplex PCR was the method, and the copy in TCRdb shows in-frame clones only, minus some. Here the sample spans 250,000 to 300,000 clones, approximately 86% being singletons. The clonotype was recovered from a man aged 18 to 29 with active or convalescent COVID-19. Sequenced: peripheral blood. The chain employs TRBV30 and TRBJ1-2; D gene ambiguous. In DNA, the CDR3 is TGTGCCCGCAACGAGGGCCGGCCTCCAGGCTACACCTTC. Protein product: CARNEGRPPGYTF. The full variable domain, rest sourced from reference TRBV30 and TRBJ1-2, is SQTIHQWPATLVQPVGSPLSLECTVEGTSNPNLYWYRQAAGRGLQLLFYSVGIGQISSEVPQNLSASRPQDRQFILSSKKLLLSDSGFYLCARNEGRPPGYTFGSGTRLTVV.